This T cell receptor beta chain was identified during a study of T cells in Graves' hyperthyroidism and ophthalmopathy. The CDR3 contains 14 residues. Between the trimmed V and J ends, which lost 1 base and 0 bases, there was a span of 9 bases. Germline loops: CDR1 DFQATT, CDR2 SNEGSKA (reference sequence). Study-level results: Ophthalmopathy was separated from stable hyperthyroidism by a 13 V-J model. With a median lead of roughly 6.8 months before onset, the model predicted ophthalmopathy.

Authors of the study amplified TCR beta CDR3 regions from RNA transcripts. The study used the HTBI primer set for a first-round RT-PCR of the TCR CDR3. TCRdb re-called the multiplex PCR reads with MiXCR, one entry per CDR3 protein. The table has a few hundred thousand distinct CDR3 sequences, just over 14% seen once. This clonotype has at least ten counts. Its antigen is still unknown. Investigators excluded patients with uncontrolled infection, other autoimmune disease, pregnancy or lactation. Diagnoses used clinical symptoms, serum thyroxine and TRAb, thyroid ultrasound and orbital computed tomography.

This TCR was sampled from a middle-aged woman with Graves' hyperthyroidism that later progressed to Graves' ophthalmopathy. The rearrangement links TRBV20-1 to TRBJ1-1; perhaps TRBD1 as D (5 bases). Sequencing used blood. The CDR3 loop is CSARAGAVNTEAFF. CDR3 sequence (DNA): TGCAGTGCTAGAGCCGGGGCCGTGAACACTGAAGCTTTCTTT.